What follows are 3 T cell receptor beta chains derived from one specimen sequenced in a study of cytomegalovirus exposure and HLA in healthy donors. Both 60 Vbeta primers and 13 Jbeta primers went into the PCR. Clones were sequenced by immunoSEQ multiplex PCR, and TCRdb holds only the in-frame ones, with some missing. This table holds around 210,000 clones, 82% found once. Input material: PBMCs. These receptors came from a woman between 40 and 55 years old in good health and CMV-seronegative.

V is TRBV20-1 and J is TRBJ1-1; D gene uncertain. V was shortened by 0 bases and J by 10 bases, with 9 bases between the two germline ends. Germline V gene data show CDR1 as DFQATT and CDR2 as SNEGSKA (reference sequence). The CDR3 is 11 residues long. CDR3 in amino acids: CSARDRVVAFF. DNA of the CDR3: TGCAGTGCTAGAGATCGGGTTGTAGCTTTCTTT.

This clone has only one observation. The CDR3 coding sequence is TGTGCCTGGAGTGTCCAAGAGAGGAACACTGAAGCTTTCTTT. It codes for CAWSVQERNTEAFF. The genes are TRBV30 and TRBJ1-1; unclear D gene. This CDR3 region has 14 residues. Germline-derived CDR1 and CDR2 are GTSNPN and SVGIG (reference sequence). Trimming stripped 0 bases from V and 1 base from J, with 9 bases between.

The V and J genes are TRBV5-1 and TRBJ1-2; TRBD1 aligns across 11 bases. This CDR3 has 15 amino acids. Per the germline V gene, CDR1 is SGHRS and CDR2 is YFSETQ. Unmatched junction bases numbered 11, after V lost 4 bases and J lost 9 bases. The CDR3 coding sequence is TGCGCCAGCAGCCAAAACCCGGGGACAGGGGGGAGCTACACCTTC. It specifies CASSQNPGTGGSYTF.